This TCR beta chain was recovered during a study of cytomegalovirus exposure and HLA in healthy donors (dated by TCRdb to 2015 to 2018). For the study in its entirety: A later analysis indicated that the 90 to 150 validation repertoires were generated on the platform also employed for the 700 or so repertoires of the first cohort. Besides the first cohort of roughly 640 subjects, a separate validation cohort made up of around 120 different subjects was used. The study combined high-throughput TCR immunosequencing, statistical association of individual TCRs with disease status, and machine learning to predict cytomegalovirus infection status. The aim of the study was to test whether cataloging public T cell receptors could identify signatures of past pathogen exposure. On the study overall, not on this receptor specifically: In vitro tests confirmed that three of the cytomegalovirus-associated TCR beta chains recognize cytomegalovirus antigens. Subsequent analysis determined that TCRs grouped into clusters in the first cohort also showed a tendency toward co-occurrence across the roughly 110 validation repertoires, and about 94% of cluster scores exceeded 0. The validation cohort had no HLA typing available for a later analysis, so co-occurrence within that cohort was assessed over all 120 or so repertoires. The study gave a list of about 160 TCR beta chains associated with cytomegalovirus. The classifier was reported to diagnose cytomegalovirus status with high specificity and sensitivity in both the original cohort and the validation cohort. The authors suggested that the approach could potentially be generalized to other disease states and immunological phenotypes. Across donors, most TCR sequences were observed very rarely, whereas some public TCRs were present in many individuals.

V drops 5 bases and J drops 8 bases, leaving 19 bases in between. CDR1 and CDR2 are read off the germline V gene as MNHEY and SVGAGI. The CDR3 sequence holds 15 residues, the cysteine and phenylalanine included. Only the CDR3 portion is preserved as DNA: 45 bases, with reading frame beginning at the first base. A remark on this clone: Its recognized antigen is unknown. No quality values exist for individual bases; no much larger clone is one base distant.

Libraries were constructed by the immunoSEQ multiplex PCR assay. On the study's bioinformatics: A statistical classification framework was built to diagnose cytomegalovirus status from the catalog of TCR beta chain sequences. This immuneACCESS table, as held by TCRdb, lists in-frame sequences with V and J called but not all clones. Of the missing ones, under half trace to an unresolved V gene in checked studies; the others have no known cause. D and trimming come from the DNA, and the V and J calls and clone size come from that table. This sample gives 220,000 or so clones in total; roughly 83% of them show up just once. Around 15% of the sample comes from the top ten. Separate from the roughly 650-subject first cohort, the validation cohort of roughly 130 subjects was the group to which the donors belonged.

The V gene is TRBV6-5 and the J gene is TRBJ1-3; the D gene is unclear. The receptor was derived from a woman in her 30s in good health and CMV-seropositive. The sequenced sample was PBMCs. The DNA reads as follows: TGTGCCAGCAGTCCAAGGACGGGTCTCTTTGACACCATATATTTT. Translation gives CASSPRTGLFDTIYF.